The source of this T cell receptor beta chain is a study of blood T cell repertoires in COVID-19. At the level of the study: COVID-19 samples from acute and convalescent phases originated in the United States, Italy and Spain. Nucleic acid was either cDNA or gDNA, and it came from T cells, B-cell-depleted T cells, or PBMCs.

Authors' methods: Estimates of nucleated cell counts were drawn from the amplification of reference gene primers. The assay was immunoSEQ multiplex PCR, and TCRdb's table has in-frame clones only and misses some. V and J calls and clone size are those listed in that table; D and trimming were worked out from the DNA. The table includes approximately 210,000 clones, approximately 80% detected once. Germline CDR1 SGHTS, CDR2 YDEGEE. The CDR3 is 16 amino acids. Trimming took 4 bases from V and 7 from J; bases not matched to a gene: 10. Source material: peripheral blood. The chain uses TRBV5-8 and TRBJ2-1, with TRBD2 identical over 11 bases. The clonotype was recovered from a man aged 30-40 years with active or convalescent COVID-19. This chain's CDR3 is CASSGLLAGGYNEQFF. The CDR3 bases are TGTGCCAGCAGCGGATTGCTAGCGGGAGGTTATAATGAGCAGTTCTTC. The variable domain in full, with the rest retrieved from reference TRBV5-8 and TRBJ2-1, is EAGVTQSPTHLIKTRGQQATLRCSPISGHTSVYWYQQALGLGLQFLLWYDEGEERNRGNFPPRFSGRQFPNYSSELNVNALELEDSALYLCASSGLLAGGYNEQFFGPGTRLTVL.